Following are 21 T cell receptor beta chains from one sample sequenced in a study of tumor-infiltrating lymphocytes in localized non-small cell lung cancer. Using immunoSEQ multiplex PCR, the repertoire was profiled, and TCRdb retains in-frame clones only, with some absent. Of about 9,300 clones in the sample, about 71% were seen once. Sequenced sample: uninvolved lung tissue not adjacent to the tumor. These receptors were obtained from a human donor with non-small cell lung cancer.

This chain uses TRBV19 with TRBJ2-2, with no clear D. In germline, CDR1 is LNHDA, CDR2 SQIVND (reference sequence). This CDR3 has 17 amino acids. Between the trimmed V and J ends, which lost 4 bases and 3 bases, there was a span of 18 bases. CDR3 loop: CASSTDTRRADTGELFF. In nucleotides, the CDR3 is TGTGCCAGTAGTACAGATACGCGACGTGCGGACACCGGGGAGCTGTTTTTT.

J is TRBJ1-1 and V is TRBV7-9; D possibly corresponds to TRBD1 (5 bases). This CDR3 has 12 amino acids. Per germline, CDR1 SEHNR and CDR2 FQNEAQ (reference sequence). Trimming stripped 3 bases from V and 5 bases from J, with 7 bases between. The CDR3 bases are TGTGCCAGCAGCTTTTCAGGGACTGAAGCTTTCTTT. It yields the protein CASSFSGTEAFF.

The chain joins TRBV2 to TRBJ1-5; 9 bases are a match to TRBD1. V trimming: 7 bases; J trimming: 4 bases; junction bases outside the gene matches: 5. Germline CDR1 SNHLY, CDR2 FYNNEI. The CDR3 totals 14 residues. The CDR3 DNA is TGTGCCAGCACCCCGGGACAGGGAAATCAGCCCCAGCATTTT. Protein product: CASTPGQGNQPQHF.

This clone came up once. The CDR3 loop is CASSSGAYGIDSYNEQFF. Here the CDR3 DNA reads TGTGCCAGCAGTTCAGGGGCTTACGGGATAGATTCCTACAATGAGCAGTTCTTC. The rearrangement joins TRBV27 to TRBJ2-1, with D possibly matching TRBD1 (6 bases). The germline gives CDR1 MNHEY, CDR2 SMNVEV (reference sequence). V was shortened by 4 bases and J by 1 base, with 20 bases between the two germline ends. The CDR3 is 18 residues long.

The genes are TRBV28 and TRBJ2-3; TRBD2 might be the D (5 bases). Germline V gives CDR1 MDHEN, CDR2 SYDVKM. The V end was cut by 8 bases, the J end by 6 bases, with 15 bases between. The CDR3 length is 13 residues. The CDR3 coding sequence is TGTGCCAGCGGGAGAGCACCCATCGATACGCAGTATTTT. It specifies CASGRAPIDTQYF.

A few counts support this clone. This rearrangement joins TRBV19 to TRBJ2-1; 9 bases fit TRBD2. Germline-derived CDR1 and CDR2 are LNHDA and SQIVND (reference sequence). V lost 3 bases to trimming and J lost 7 bases; unmatched junction nucleotides: 7. The CDR3 totals 15 residues. The CDR3, as DNA: TGTGCCAGTAGTATTGTTGCGGGAGGGGGGAATGAGCAGTTCTTC. Residues: CASSIVAGGGNEQFF. The variable domain in full, with the rest retrieved from reference TRBV19 and TRBJ2-1, is DGGITQSPKYLFRKEGQNVTLSCEQNLNHDAMYWYRQDPGQGLRLIYYSQIVNDFQKGDIAEGYSVSREKKESFPLTVTSAQKNPTAFYLCASSIVAGGGNEQFFGPGTRLTVL.

The chain carries TRBV6-1 and TRBJ1-1, with TRBD1 as a possible D gene (5 bases). The germline gives CDR1 MNHNS, CDR2 SASEGT. This CDR3 region has 13 residues. V was trimmed by 5 bases and J by 4 bases, leaving 11 bases between them. The CDR3, as DNA: TGTGCCAGCAGTCCAGGGAGGGGCACTGAAGCTTTCTTT. It translates to CASSPGRGTEAFF.

The chain has TRBV18 and TRBJ2-7; D might be TRBD2 (5 bases). V lost 0 bases to trimming and J lost 3 bases, with 12 bases between them. The CDR3 totals 15 residues. The germline V gene has CDR1 KGHSH and CDR2 LQKENI. The CDR3 reads CASSPPDGKIYEQYF. The CDR3, as DNA: TGTGCCAGCTCACCACCGGACGGGAAGATCTACGAGCAGTACTTC.

V and J are TRBV13 and TRBJ2-7, with D unresolved. This CDR3 spans 13 amino acids. Per the germline V gene, CDR1 is PRHDT and CDR2 is FYEKMQ (reference sequence). The V end was cut by 1 base, the J end by 3 bases, with 7 bases between. CDR3 loop: CASSLAVNYEQYF. CDR3 sequence (DNA): TGTGCCAGCAGCTTAGCGGTCAACTACGAGCAGTACTTC.

The gene calls are TRBV4-1 and TRBJ1-1; D perhaps matches TRBD1 (5 bases). The germline gives CDR1 MGHRA, CDR2 YSYEKL. The V end lost 0 bases, the J end lost 1 base, and 9 bases lay between the germline ends. CDR3 size: 15 residues. The chain's CDR3 is CASSQDAGTNTEAFF. Written as DNA, the CDR3 is TGCGCCAGCAGCCAAGATGCCGGGACGAACACTGAAGCTTTCTTT.

The chain couples TRBV5-3 to TRBJ2-3; the D gene is possibly TRBD2 (5 bases). TRBV5-3 is noted as an ORF with a role that remains uncertain. The V end was cut by 6 bases, the J end by 0 bases, with 14 bases between. The CDR3 sequence is 15 residues long. This CDR3 is CARIRGRPSTDTQYF. CDR3 nucleotide sequence: TGTGCCAGAATCCGGGGTAGACCTAGCACAGATACGCAGTATTTT.

The V and J genes are TRBV7-8 and TRBJ1-1; D ambiguous. Germline V gene data show CDR1 as SGHVS and CDR2 as FQNEAQ. Deletions cut 1 base from V and 0 bases from J, with 12 bases between. This CDR3 spans 16 amino acids. In DNA, the CDR3 is TGTGCCAGCAGCTTAGTCCTCACACCAATGAACACTGAAGCTTTCTTT. Protein product: CASSLVLTPMNTEAFF.

This chain links TRBV13 with TRBJ2-3, with D possibly matching TRBD2 (6 bases). Trimming took off 1 base at V and 4 bases at J, with 6 bases between the two ends. Germline loops: CDR1 PRHDT, CDR2 FYEKMQ (reference sequence). CDR3 length equals 13 residues. CDR3 DNA sequence: TGTGCCAGCAGCTTAGCGGGAGCAGATACGCAGTATTTT. Encoded protein: CASSLAGADTQYF.

The CDR3 region is CASTTTGGGTEAFF. CDR3 DNA: TGTGCCAGCACTACGACAGGGGGCGGCACTGAAGCTTTCTTT. The V and J genes are TRBV2 and TRBJ1-1; TRBD1 matches 10 bases. CDR1 SNHLY and CDR2 FYNNEI come from the germline V gene. CDR3 length: 14 residues. Trimming took 7 bases from V and 4 from J; bases not matched to a gene: 6.

This clone showed up just once. The chain joins TRBV28 to TRBJ1-5; D is ambiguous. The CDR3 has 13 residues. CDR1 is MDHEN, CDR2 SYDVKM, per germline. The V and J ends lost 6 bases and 4 bases respectively, with 10 bases between them. CDR3 amino acids: CASRAPSNQPQHF. The CDR3, as DNA: TGTGCCAGCAGGGCACCTTCAAATCAGCCCCAGCATTTT.

This clone counts as medium-sized. V and J are TRBV7-3 and TRBJ2-2; 7 bases fit TRBD2. Germline-derived CDR1 and CDR2 are SGHTA and FQGTGA. The CDR3 has 16 amino acids. The V and J ends lost 6 bases and 1 base, in that order; junction bases with no gene match: 8. The CDR3 DNA reads TGTGCCAGCAGACGGGGGGATACAGGGAACACCGGGGAGCTGTTTTTT. Residues: CASRRGDTGNTGELFF. Looking up the rest from reference TRBV7-3 and TRBJ2-2 gives the full variable domain: GAGVSQTPSNKVTEKGKYVELRCDPISGHTALYWYRQSLGQGPEFLIYFQGTGAADDSGLPNDRFFAVRPEGSVSTLKIQRTERGDSAVYLCASRRGDTGNTGELFFGEGSRLTVL.

The chain recombines TRBV7-8 with TRBJ1-1; D gene uncertain. V lost 4 bases to trimming and J lost 2 bases, with 8 bases between them. Germline CDR1 SGHVS, CDR2 FQNEAQ. CDR3 length: 13 amino acids. The CDR3 DNA reads TGTGCCAGCAGCTCCTATGCCAACACTGAAGCTTTCTTT. Residues: CASSSYANTEAFF. Complete variable domain (other parts from reference TRBV7-8 and TRBJ1-1): GAGVSQSPRYKVAKRGQDVALRCDPISGHVSLFWYQQALGQGPEFLTYFQNEAQLDKSGLPSDRFFAERPEGSVSTLKIQRTQQEDSAVYLCASSSYANTEAFFGQGTRLTVV.

J is TRBJ1-1 and V is TRBV11-3; 7 bases are a match to TRBD1. The trim removed 5 bases at V and 4 bases at J, leaving 4 bases unmatched. The germline CDR1 and CDR2 sequences are SGHNT and YENEEA. The CDR3 covers 13 residues. CDR3 in amino acids: CASSRSGGTEAFF. DNA for the CDR3: TGTGCCAGCAGCCGGTCAGGGGGCACTGAAGCTTTCTTT.

The chain carries TRBV7-2 and TRBJ2-2; D is undetermined. Germline CDR1 and CDR2: SGHTA and FQGNSA. The CDR3 consists of 16 residues. With 5 bases removed from V and 0 bases from J, the gap between germline ends came to 13 bases. CDR3 sequence (DNA): TGTGCCAGCAGCCCGACATACCAAACGAACACCGGGGAGCTGTTTTTT. This translates into CASSPTYQTNTGELFF.

This clone has a single count. This CDR3 is CASSYGSSGETQYF. The CDR3 coding sequence is TGTGCCAGCAGTTACGGCAGTTCAGGGGAGACCCAGTACTTC. The chain couples TRBV6-5 to TRBJ2-5, with TRBD1 as a possible D gene (5 bases). CDR1 MNHEY and CDR2 SVGAGI come from the germline V gene. The CDR3 length is 14 residues. Deletions cut 2 bases from V and 5 bases from J, with 12 bases between.

The chain is built from TRBV7-9 and TRBJ1-1; 7 bases match TRBD1. The CDR3 extends over 15 amino acids. CDR1 SEHNR and CDR2 FQNEAQ come from the germline V gene (reference sequence). V lost 4 bases to trimming and J lost 1 base; unmatched junction nucleotides: 6. Written as DNA, the CDR3 is TGTGCCAGCAGCTCCTACAGGGGCACGAACACTGAAGCTTTCTTT. This gives the protein CASSSYRGTNTEAFF.